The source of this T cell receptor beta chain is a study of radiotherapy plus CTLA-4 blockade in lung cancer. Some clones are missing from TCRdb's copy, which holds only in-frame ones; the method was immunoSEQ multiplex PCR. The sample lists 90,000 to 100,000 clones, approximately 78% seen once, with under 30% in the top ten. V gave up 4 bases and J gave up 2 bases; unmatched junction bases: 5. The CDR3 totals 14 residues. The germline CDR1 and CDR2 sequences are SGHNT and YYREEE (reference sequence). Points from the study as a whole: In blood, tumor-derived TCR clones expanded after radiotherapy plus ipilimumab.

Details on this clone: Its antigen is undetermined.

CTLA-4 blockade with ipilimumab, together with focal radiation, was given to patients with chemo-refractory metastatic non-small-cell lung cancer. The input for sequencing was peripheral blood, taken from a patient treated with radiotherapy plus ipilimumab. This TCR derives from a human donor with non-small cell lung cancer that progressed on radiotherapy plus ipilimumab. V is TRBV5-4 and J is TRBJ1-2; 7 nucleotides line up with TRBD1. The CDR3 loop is CASSDDRDNYGYTF. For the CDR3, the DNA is TGTGCCAGCAGCGACGACAGGGACAACTATGGCTACACCTTC.